This TCR beta chain stems from a study of blood T cell repertoires in COVID-19. Whole-study context: The samples span acute and convalescent COVID-19 from the United States, Italy and Spain. Sample material is recorded as cDNA or gDNA derived from T cells, B-cell-depleted T cells, or PBMCs.

Trimming left V 2 bases short and J 4 bases short, with 10 bases between. The CDR3 runs 14 residues. Per the germline V gene, CDR1 is SGHRS and CDR2 is YFSETQ. Original handling: Amplifying reference gene primers gave estimates of nucleated cell counts. Assay used: immunoSEQ multiplex PCR; TCRdb lists only in-frame clones, some missing. V and J calls and clone size come straight from that table; D and trimming were deduced from the DNA. The sample yields 110,000 or so clones, around four fifths seen once. The specimen sequenced was peripheral blood. This rearrangement joins TRBV5-1 to TRBJ1-5; the D gene is possibly TRBD1 (5 bases). This TCR came from a woman in her thirties or forties with acute or convalescent COVID-19. This chain's CDR3 is CASSLRAGNQPQHF. The CDR3 DNA reads TGCGCCAGCAGCTTACGGGCAGGGAATCAGCCCCAGCATTTT. The full variable domain, its missing parts supplied by reference TRBV5-1 and TRBJ1-5, is KAGVTQTPRYLIKTRGQQVTLSCSPISGHRSVSWYQQTPGQGLQFLFEYFSETQRNKGNFPGRFSGRQFSNSRSEMNVSTLELGDSALYLCASSLRAGNQPQHFGDGTRLSIL.